Presented here are 11 T cell receptor beta chains from one specimen sequenced in a study of graft-versus-host responses after intestinal transplantation. Some clones are missing from TCRdb's copy, which holds only in-frame ones; the method was immunoSEQ multiplex PCR. Among roughly 100,000 clones listed, less than 95% were seen once. Antigen specificity for these receptors is unknown. The material sequenced was unstimulated CD8+ T cells sorted from spleen or lymph node cells, taken before transplant. The origin of the receptors is a human donor who was the organ donor for an intestinal transplant.

The V and J genes are TRBV2 and TRBJ2-7, with 8 bases aligning to TRBD1. V lost 4 bases to trimming and J lost 4 bases; unmatched junction nucleotides: 21. Germline loops: CDR1 SNHLY, CDR2 FYNNEI. The CDR3 loop spans 19 amino acids. CDR3 bases: TGTGCCAGCAGTGGATTAAGCGACAGGGGACGCCTTAGAAGTTACGAGCAGTACTTC. Its translation: CASSGLSDRGRLRSYEQYF.

This clone was picked up one time. This sequence joins TRBV5-6 and TRBJ2-1; 7 bases map to TRBD2. Germline-derived CDR1 and CDR2 are SGHDT and YYEEEE. The CDR3 is 15 amino acids. V shed 1 base and J 6 bases; nucleotides not matched to a gene: 7. The CDR3, as DNA: TGTGCCAGCAGCTTGTGGGCGGGAGCCCTCAATGAGCAGTTCTTC. Its translation is CASSLWAGALNEQFF.

This clone was detected a few times. The chain joins TRBV6-5 to TRBJ1-2; weak D call: TRBD1 (5 bases). The CDR3 loop spans 15 amino acids. V shed 2 bases and J shed 7 bases, with 17 bases lying between them. Germline V gives CDR1 MNHEY, CDR2 SVGAGI. CDR3 sequence reads: CASSYVWGETTGYTF. The CDR3, as DNA: TGTGCCAGCAGTTACGTTTGGGGGGAGACTACTGGCTACACCTTC.

The chain is built from TRBV7-9 and TRBJ1-2; D gene uncertain. Trimming took 8 bases from V and 4 from J, leaving 26 bases between them. This CDR3 comprises 17 residues. Germline V gene lookup returns CDR1 SEHNR and CDR2 FQNEAQ (reference sequence). CDR3 residues: CASLIWEHTFKVYGYTF. Written as DNA, the CDR3 is TGTGCCAGCCTAATTTGGGAGCATACGTTCAAAGTCTATGGCTACACCTTC.

This chain uses TRBV5-1 with TRBJ2-7; 8 bases are shared with TRBD1. The CDR3 loop spans 15 amino acids. Trimming at V came to 0 bases and at J to 0 bases, leaving 2 bases not matched to a gene. Germline V gene data show CDR1 as SGHRS and CDR2 as YFSETQ. DNA for the CDR3: TGCGCCAGCAGCTTGGGACAGGGGATCTCCTACGAGCAGTACTTC. It is translated as CASSLGQGISYEQYF.

The chain recombines TRBV23-1 with TRBJ1-2, with D perhaps TRBD1 (5 bases). TRBV23-1 is flagged as an ORF with uncertain function. Deletions cut 3 bases from V and 5 bases from J, with 16 bases between. The CDR3 has 15 amino acids. The CDR3 DNA reads TGCGCCAGCAGTCATCCGGTTGGCAGGGATTATGGCTACACCTTC. Translated: CASSHPVGRDYGYTF.

The CDR3 loop reads CASSPHTGTGYGYTF. The CDR3 DNA is TGTGCCAGCAGCCCACATACCGGGACAGGTTATGGCTACACCTTC. The chain couples TRBV7-6 to TRBJ1-2; 8 bases are a match to TRBD1. The trim removed 5 bases at V and 5 bases at J, leaving 10 bases unmatched. Germline V lookup: CDR1 SGHVS, CDR2 FNYEAQ. This CDR3 region has 15 residues.

The chain links TRBV5-4 to TRBJ2-1; no clear D gene. The germline V gene has CDR1 SGHNT and CDR2 YYREEE (reference sequence). The CDR3 covers 14 residues. Trimming shortened V by 4 bases and J by 6 bases, and 14 bases separated the two germline ends. CDR3 sequence (DNA): TGTGCCAGCAGCGAGATTATGACTGTCAATGAGCAGTTCTTC. Its protein is CASSEIMTVNEQFF.

This rearrangement joins TRBV11-2 to TRBJ2-1, with D tentatively TRBD2 (5 bases). The germline V gene has CDR1 SGHAT and CDR2 FQNNGV. Trimming removed 1 base from V and 8 bases from J, with 15 bases in between. The CDR3 consists of 15 residues. CDR3 in DNA: TGTGCCAGCAGCTTAGGTTTTAGCAATAGCGATGAGCAGTTCTTC. Its translation is CASSLGFSNSDEQFF.

The chain carries TRBV28 and TRBJ2-5; TRBD2 matches 15 bases. This CDR3 has 14 amino acids. From germline, CDR1 is MDHEN and CDR2 SYDVKM. The junction had 5 bases not matched to a gene; V was cut back by 10 bases and J by 5 bases. DNA of the CDR3: TGTGCCATCTCAGGACTAGCGGGAGGGGAGACCCAGTACTTC. Translating gives CAISGLAGGETQYF.

The V call is TRBV28, the J call TRBJ2-7, with no clear D. This CDR3 contains 12 residues. Germline CDR1 is MDHEN and CDR2 is SYDVKM. Trimming removed 6 bases from V and 6 bases from J, with 12 bases in between. The CDR3 is CASRSPSSEQYF. The CDR3 bases are TGTGCCAGCAGGTCTCCGTCTTCCGAGCAGTACTTC.